The 6 T cell receptor beta chains below were found in one sample sequenced in a study of blood T cell repertoires in COVID-19. Measured with immunoSEQ multiplex PCR; TCRdb has only the in-frame clones, and not every one. The profile shows more than 250,000 clones, around 86% of them singletons. Sequences were obtained from PBMCs or T cells enriched from blood (not recorded which). These receptors all come from a woman aged 18-29 years who had recovered from COVID-19.

CDR3 sequence reads: CASSPPGQGDHEQYF. The CDR3 bases are TGTGCCAGCAGCCCTCCGGGACAGGGGGACCACGAGCAGTACTTC. The J gene is TRBJ2-7, the V gene TRBV5-4; 11 bases map to TRBD1. The ends lost 4 bases at V and 5 bases at J; junction bases unmatched: 8. This CDR3 region has 15 residues. CDR1 and CDR2 from the germline V gene are SGHNT and YYREEE (reference sequence).

This clone was counted a single time. The rearrangement uses TRBV15 and TRBJ1-1; TRBD1 is a possible D gene (5 bases). Germline V gives CDR1 LNHNV, CDR2 YYDKDF (reference sequence). The CDR3 sequence is 15 residues long. The V gene lost 4 bases and the J gene lost 4 bases, with 16 bases spanning the gap. As DNA, the CDR3 is TGTGCCACCAGCATACCGGGGGGGTTGAGCACTGAAGCTTTCTTT. It translates to CATSIPGGLSTEAFF.

This clone was counted between two and nine times. V usage is TRBV6-5 and J usage is TRBJ2-2; 9 bases match TRBD2. Germline values: CDR1 MNHEY, CDR2 SVGAGI. V shed 3 bases and J 8 bases; nucleotides not matched to a gene: 7. CDR3 length: 15 residues. The CDR3 bases are TGTGCCAGCAGTTATGGTAGCGGGGGCCGGGGGGAGCTGTTTTTT. This translates into CASSYGSGGRGELFF.

The CDR3 DNA reads as TGTGCCAGCTCACACCGGGACAACGTTGGTAATGGCTACACCTTC. Protein: CASSHRDNVGNGYTF. The chain links TRBV18 to TRBJ1-2; maybe TRBD1 (6 bases). V was shortened by 4 bases and J by 6 bases, with 18 bases between the two germline ends. The CDR3 is 15 amino acids. The germline V gene has CDR1 KGHSH and CDR2 LQKENI. The entire variable domain, with the rest obtained from reference TRBV18 and TRBJ1-2, is as follows: NAGVMQNPRHLVRRRGQEARLRCSPMKGHSHVYWYRQLPEEGLKFMVYLQKENIIDESGMPKERFSAEFPKEGPSILRIQQVVRGDSAAYFCASSHRDNVGNGYTFGSGTRLTVV.

The chain recombines TRBV5-3 with TRBJ1-5; a weak D match, TRBD1 (5 bases). TRBV5-3 is assigned to the ORF class and has an uncertain function. V lost 0 bases, J lost 0 bases, and 10 bases lay in between. CDR3 length equals 16 residues. The CDR3 coding sequence is TGTGCCAGAAGCTTGGTTCCCCAGGGTAGCAATCAGCCCCAGCATTTT. This codes for CARSLVPQGSNQPQHF.

This clone was found a few times. Other DNA sequences from this sample encode an identical CDR3 as well. The J gene is TRBJ1-5, the V gene TRBV5-1; 8 bases match TRBD1. The ends lost 4 bases at V and 6 bases at J; junction bases unmatched: 3. CDR3 length equals 13 residues. Germline V gene sequence: CDR1 SGHRS, CDR2 YFSETQ. Here the CDR3 DNA reads TGCGCCAGCAGCCGGACAGGGAGTCAGCCCCAGCATTTT. It specifies CASSRTGSQPQHF.